The clone carrying this T cell receptor beta chain was counted at least ten times. Its specificity is not known. These data originate in a study of regulatory T cells in long-lasting Graves disease. Study observations and caveats: Persistent disease samples used TRBV28, TRBJ1-2 and TRBJ2-5 preferentially.

Time point of the sample: persistent/refractory GD, antithyroid drugs over 5 years with positive TRAb. PBMC-derived RNA was used for the TCR library. The CDR3 extends over 14 amino acids. In germline, CDR1 is SQVTM, CDR2 ANQGSEA. V lost 2 bases to trimming and J lost 4 bases; unmatched junction nucleotides: 7. Through Arm-PCR of CDR3 regions and iRepertoire HTBI primers, TCR beta libraries were built. TCRdb processed the multiplex PCR reads anew with MiXCR; each CDR3 protein has one entry. The sample lists a few hundred thousand distinct CDR3 sequences, roughly 22% occurring once. The rearrangement links TRBV29-1 to TRBJ1-2, with 7 bases fitting TRBD1. The sequence came from a female donor with Graves disease. Sequenced material: peripheral blood mononuclear cells (PBMCs), taken when the disease was refractory, from a patient treated with antithyroid drugs. The CDR3 nucleotides read TGCAGCGTTGAAAGACAGGGCAAAGTCTATGGCTACACCTTC. This translates into CSVERQGKVYGYTF.